This T cell receptor beta chain was recorded in a study of STAT3 mutations in large granular lymphocyte leukemia. A word on this clone: The target antigen is unknown.

CDR1 SEHNR and CDR2 FQNEAQ come from the germline V gene (reference sequence). This CDR3 comprises 16 residues. With 5 bases removed from V and 4 bases from J, the gap between germline ends came to 21 bases. Study findings and constraints: In T-cell large granular lymphocyte leukemia, about half of patients showed multiple immunodominant subclonotypes. Sampling intervals varied between patients and samples.

Sequencing was performed with immunoSEQ multiplex PCR; in TCRdb, only in-frame clones are kept and a portion is missing. The sample has around 4,200 clones, 80% to 85% seen once; the top ten hold more than 60%. Sequencing was performed on peripheral blood mononuclear cells. The sequence derives from a man aged 35 to 55 with T-cell large granular lymphocyte leukemia. Some clones in this sample may be carry-over from other donors' samples. V and J are TRBV7-9 and TRBJ2-7; the D gene is possibly TRBD2 (6 bases). In DNA, the CDR3 is TGTGCCAGCAGCAAAGAACCCGGGACCGGGAGTTACGAGCAGTACTTC. Residues: CASSKEPGTGSYEQYF.